The 15 T cell receptor beta chains in this list originate from one sample, sequenced in a study of cytomegalovirus exposure and HLA in healthy donors. Primers for the PCR totalled 60 Vbeta and 13 Jbeta. Generated by immunoSEQ multiplex PCR, the TCRdb table keeps only in-frame clones and is missing some. The data show 80,000 or so clones, with less than 80% seen just once and more than 20% held by the top ten. Sequenced material: PBMCs. All receptors come from a man between 25 and 39 years old in good health and CMV-seropositive.

The V and J genes are TRBV28 and TRBJ1-5; D is undetermined. V was trimmed by 3 bases and J by 2 bases, leaving 8 bases between them. Looked up from germline, CDR1 is MDHEN and CDR2 is SYDVKM. The CDR3 runs to 14 residues. The CDR3 coding sequence is TGTGCCAGCAGTTTTCGTTCTGGCAATCAGCCCCAGCATTTT. Its protein product is CASSFRSGNQPQHF.

V and J are TRBV2 and TRBJ1-5; weak D call: TRBD1 (5 bases). The CDR3 loop spans 15 amino acids. The germline V gene encodes CDR1 SNHLY and CDR2 FYNNEI. Trimming shortened V by 4 bases and J by 6 bases, and 16 bases separated the two germline ends. CDR3 nucleotide sequence: TGTGCCAGCAGTGCTGAATGGGGAAGGGGTCAGCCCCAGCATTTT. It codes for CASSAEWGRGQPQHF. The full variable domain, rest sourced from reference TRBV2 and TRBJ1-5, is EPEVTQTPSHQVTQMGQEVILRCVPISNHLYFYWYRQILGQKVEFLVSFYNNEISEKSEIFDDQFSVERPDGSNFTLKIRSTKLEDSAMYFCASSAEWGRGQPQHFGDGTRLSIL.

The CDR3 protein is CASSQGGRSYTF. The DNA of the CDR3 is TGTGCCAGCAGCCAGGGGGGAAGGAGCTACACCTTC. This chain connects TRBV7-6 to TRBJ1-2, with 7 bases identical to TRBD1. Germline CDR1 is SGHVS and CDR2 is FNYEAQ. Losses at the gene ends were 5 bases for V and 9 bases for J; bases not matched to a gene: 6. This CDR3 comprises 12 residues.

This clone was seen once. This chain uses TRBV6-5 with TRBJ2-1, with D tentatively TRBD2 (5 bases). Looked up from germline, CDR1 is MNHEY and CDR2 is SVGAGI. The CDR3 loop spans 13 amino acids. The V end was cut by 4 bases, the J end by 4 bases, with 8 bases between. The CDR3 DNA follows: TGTGCCAGCAGTTTCCAGCGGTACAATGAGCAGTTCTTC. Protein: CASSFQRYNEQFF.

This rearrangement joins TRBV4-2 to TRBJ1-1, with a tentative D call TRBD1 (5 bases). The CDR3 is 16 amino acids. In germline, CDR1 is LGHNA, CDR2 YNFKEQ. Trimming removed 0 bases at V and 3 bases at J, with 14 bases between. The CDR3 bases are TGTGCCAGCAGCCAAGATCTTAAGGTCAGGGACACTGAAGCTTTCTTT. As protein: CASSQDLKVRDTEAFF.

CDR3 bases: TGTGCCACCAGCAGAGATATTATAGAGGAAGCTTTCTTT. It encodes CATSRDIIEEAFF. V gene TRBV15 combines with J gene TRBJ1-1, with D unresolved. Germline V gene data show CDR1 as LNHNV and CDR2 as YYDKDF (reference sequence). The CDR3 loop spans 13 amino acids. V lost 0 bases, J lost 8 bases, and 10 bases lay in between.

This clone was counted between two and nine times. CDR3: CASSVLQGNTEAFF. The CDR3 DNA reads TGTGCCAGCAGCGTCCTCCAGGGGAACACTGAAGCTTTCTTT. This chain joins TRBV9 and TRBJ1-1; a possible D gene is TRBD1 (5 bases). Germline CDR1 reads SGDLS; CDR2 reads YYNGEE. The CDR3 is 14 amino acids. Trimming shortened V by 2 bases and J by 1 base, and 9 bases separated the two germline ends.

This chain connects TRBV11-2 to TRBJ2-7, with 7 nucleotides matching TRBD1. The CDR3 is 15 amino acids. Looked up from germline, CDR1 is SGHAT and CDR2 is FQNNGV. The J segment lost 9 bases and the V segment lost 0 bases, leaving 11 bases of the junction unmatched. CDR3 loop: CASSLEAGGKSRQYF. The CDR3 nucleotides read TGTGCCAGCAGCTTAGAGGCAGGGGGAAAATCACGGCAGTACTTC. The complete variable domain, with remaining parts taken from reference TRBV11-2 and TRBJ2-7, reads EAGVAQSPRYKIIEKRQSVAFWCNPISGHATLYWYQQILGQGPKLLIQFQNNGVVDDSQLPKDRFSAERLKGVDSTLKIQPAKLEDSAVYLCASSLEAGGKSRQYFGPGTRLTVT.

The chain links TRBV7-6 to TRBJ2-5; the D gene is possibly TRBD2 (6 bases). The V end lost 5 bases, the J end lost 5 bases, and 12 bases lay between the germline ends. The CDR3 spans 13 residues. From germline, CDR1 is SGHVS and CDR2 FNYEAQ. The CDR3 protein is CASSRPGRETQYF. CDR3 coding DNA: TGTGCCAGCAGCCGACCGGGGAGGGAGACCCAGTACTTC. The complete variable domain, with remaining parts taken from reference TRBV7-6 and TRBJ2-5, reads GAGVSQSPRYKVTKRGQDVALRCDPISGHVSLYWYRQALGQGPEFLTYFNYEAQQDKSGLPNDRFSAERPEGSISTLTIQRTEQRDSAMYRCASSRPGRETQYFGPGTRLLVL.

A single count supports this clone. For the CDR3, the DNA is TGTGCCTGGGGACACCTCAATCAGCCCCAGCATTTT. Encoded protein: CAWGHLNQPQHF. The chain is built from TRBV30 and TRBJ1-5, with D tentatively TRBD1 (5 bases). Trimming removed 5 bases at V and 3 bases at J, with 8 bases between. CDR3 length: 12 amino acids. Germline V CDR1 and CDR2: GTSNPN, SVGIG (reference sequence).

The gene calls are TRBV7-9 and TRBJ2-5; the match to TRBD2 covers 13 bases. The trim removed 7 bases at V and 3 bases at J, leaving 8 bases unmatched. CDR3 size: 16 residues. CDR1 and CDR2 from the germline V gene are SEHNR and FQNEAQ (reference sequence). The CDR3 spells CASTLLAGGPEETQYF. The CDR3 DNA is TGTGCCAGCACCCTACTAGCGGGAGGGCCGGAAGAGACCCAGTACTTC.

The CDR3 is CASSAGTGEKYF. The CDR3 nucleotides are TGTGCCAGCAGCGCCGGGACAGGGGAGAAGTACTTC. The rearrangement uses TRBV9 and TRBJ2-7; 10 bases agree with TRBD1. CDR3 length: 12 amino acids. The germline gives CDR1 SGDLS, CDR2 YYNGEE. Trimming cost V 3 bases and J 11 bases; bases outside gene matches: 5.

CDR3 sequence (DNA): TGTGCCAGCAGCTCTACACAGGGTTATAGCAATCAGCCCCAGCATTTT. This encodes CASSSTQGYSNQPQHF. The chain employs TRBV28 and TRBJ1-5; D possibly corresponds to TRBD1 (6 bases). V shed 6 bases and J shed 0 bases, with 15 bases lying between them. The CDR3 has 16 residues. CDR1 and CDR2 (germline): MDHEN, SYDVKM.

In its sample, this clone was seen once. The rearrangement uses TRBV4-1 and TRBJ1-5, with 7 positions matching TRBD1. The CDR3 extends over 16 amino acids. The trim removed 4 bases at V and 4 bases at J, leaving 10 bases unmatched. CDR1 and CDR2 from the germline V gene are MGHRA and YSYEKL. DNA of the CDR3: TGCGCCAGCAGCCGCGCCACCGGGACAGTTAATCAGCCCCAGCATTTT. It is translated as CASSRATGTVNQPQHF.

This rearrangement joins TRBV11-1 to TRBJ2-1, with D possibly matching TRBD2 (5 bases). Per the germline V gene, CDR1 is SGHAT and CDR2 is FQDESV (reference sequence). CDR3 size: 14 residues. Trimming removed 2 bases at V and 4 bases at J, with 9 bases between. The CDR3 DNA reads TGTGCCAGCAGCTTAAGCGGCCTTTACAATGAGCAGTTCTTC. It specifies CASSLSGLYNEQFF.